This is a list of T cell receptor beta chains from one sample in a study of identical twins. TCRdb redid the calling of the 5' RACE reads with MiXCR, one entry per CDR3 protein. The table includes approximately 550,000 distinct CDR3 sequences, 20% to 25% detected once. The sample was also reused in another study, on yellow fever vaccine responses in identical twins.

The material sequenced was CD4+ T cells sorted from blood. These receptors were obtained from a woman between 18 and 29 years old in good health. Each CDR3 is given with its conserved first and last residue. A D gene is named only where the DNA matches it firmly. A clone size is listed for some rows: how often the clone was seen (once, few, many), or a class if it is expanded.

cdr3_length j_call v_call clone_size d_call cdr3_aa cdr3_nt
15 TRBJ2-3 TRBV20-1 . TRBD2 CSARAGTSGTDTQYF TGCAGTGCTAGAGCCGGGACTAGCGGCACAGATACGCAGTATTTT
12 TRBJ1-1 TRBV29-1 . TRBD1 CSVGGQGTEAFF TGCAGCGTGGGGGGACAGGGCACTGAAGCTTTCTTT
14 TRBJ2-2 TRBV11-2 . . CASSLSNAAGELFF TGTGCCAGCAGCTTGAGTAATGCGGCCGGGGAGCTGTTTTTT
15 TRBJ1-5 TRBV6-1 few . CASSIGQSINQPQHF TGTGCCAGCAGTATTGGACAGTCGATCAATCAGCCCCAGCATTTT
14 TRBJ2-3 TRBV7-2 . TRBD2 CASSSAGGRDTQYF TGTGCCAGCAGCTCAGCGGGGGGGAGAGATACGCAGTATTTT
10 TRBJ2-1 TRBV20-1 few . CSARGPEQFF TGCAGTGCTAGAGGTCCGGAGCAGTTCTTC
14 TRBJ2-3 TRBV2 . TRBD1 CASSENQGADTQYF TGTGCCAGCAGTGAAAATCAGGGGGCAGATACGCAGTATTTT
15 TRBJ2-1 TRBV3-1 . TRBD2 CASIFSGGSYNEQFF TGTGCCAGCATATTTAGCGGGGGTTCCTACAATGAGCAGTTCTTC
9 TRBJ1-5 TRBV10-3 . . CAISSGEHF TGTGCCATCAGTAGCGGCGAGCATTTT
15 TRBJ2-5 TRBV2 . . CASSEALGGTETQYF TGTGCCAGCAGTGAAGCGCTCGGTGGTACCGAGACCCAGTACTTC
16 TRBJ2-7 TRBV28 . . CASSVPLGGETHEQYF TGTGCCAGCAGTGTACCGCTCGGGGGAGAGACCCACGAGCAGTACTTC
13 TRBJ2-3 TRBV29-1 . TRBD1 CSVSTGATDTQYF TGCAGCGTTTCTACAGGGGCCACAGATACGCAGTATTTT